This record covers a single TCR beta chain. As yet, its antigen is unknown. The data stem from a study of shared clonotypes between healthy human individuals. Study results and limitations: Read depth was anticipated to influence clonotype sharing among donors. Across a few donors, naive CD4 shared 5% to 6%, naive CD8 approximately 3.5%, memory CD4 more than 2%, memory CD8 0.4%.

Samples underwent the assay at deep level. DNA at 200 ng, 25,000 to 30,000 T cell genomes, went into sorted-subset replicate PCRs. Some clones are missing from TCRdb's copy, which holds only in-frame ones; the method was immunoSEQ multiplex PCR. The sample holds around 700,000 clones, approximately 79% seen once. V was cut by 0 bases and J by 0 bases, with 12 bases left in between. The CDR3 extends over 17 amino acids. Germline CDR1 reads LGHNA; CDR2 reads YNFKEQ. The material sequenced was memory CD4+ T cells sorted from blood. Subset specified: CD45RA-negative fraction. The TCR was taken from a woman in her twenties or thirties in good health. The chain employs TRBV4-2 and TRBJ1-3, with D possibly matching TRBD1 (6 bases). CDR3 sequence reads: CASSQDLRDNSGNTIYF. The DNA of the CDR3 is TGTGCCAGCAGCCAAGACCTCCGGGACAACTCTGGAAACACCATATATTTT.